The 5 T cell receptor beta chains listed next were all sequenced from one sample in a study of T cells in Graves' hyperthyroidism and ophthalmopathy. TCR beta CDR3 regions were amplified from RNA. The HTBI primer set was used in a first-round RT-PCR of the TCR CDR3. TCRdb reprocessed the multiplex PCR reads via MiXCR and lists one record per CDR3 protein. The table lists approximately 640,000 distinct CDR3 sequences, 17% of them singletons, with about 16% in the top ten. Source material: blood. These TCRs come from a man between 50 and 59 years old with Graves' hyperthyroidism.

This clonotype occurred many times. The chain carries TRBV27 and TRBJ2-1; D gene unclear. The CDR3 extends over 16 amino acids. With 0 bases removed from V and 0 bases from J, the gap between germline ends came to 9 bases. Germline CDR1 is MNHEY and CDR2 is SMNVEV (reference sequence). The CDR3 DNA reads TGTGCCAGCAGTTTATCGACCGCGAGCTCCTACAATGAGCAGTTCTTC. Translating it yields CASSLSTASSYNEQFF.

The sample holds a few counts of this clonotype. A single base separates this from a much larger clone, so it may be a read error. The chain carries TRBV28 and TRBJ2-7; 9 bases line up with TRBD1. After removal of 4 bases from V and 5 bases from J, the junction contained 0 bases not matched to a gene. Germline CDR1 and CDR2: MDHEN and SYDVKM. The CDR3 consists of 12 residues. The CDR3 DNA sequence: TGTGCCAGCAGTTGGACAGGGGACGAGCAGTACTTC. This gives the protein CASSWTGDEQYF.

Many counts were recorded for this clonotype. This chain uses TRBV7-9 with TRBJ1-2; the D is unclear. The CDR3 length is 12 residues. Germline V lookup: CDR1 SEHNR, CDR2 FQNEAQ (reference sequence). Trimming stripped 5 bases from V and 3 bases from J, with 7 bases between. CDR3 sequence: CASSLRDYGYTF. The CDR3 DNA reads as TGTGCCAGCAGCCTGAGGGACTATGGCTACACCTTC.

CDR3 sequence reads: CATSRAGTPQYF. The CDR3, as DNA: TGTGCCACCAGCAGAGCCGGGACACCGCAGTACTTC. V and J are TRBV15 and TRBJ2-7; D may be TRBD1 (6 bases). Trimming removed 1 base at V and 9 bases at J, with 10 bases between. Germline CDR1 is LNHNV and CDR2 is YYDKDF (reference sequence). This CDR3 is built from 12 residues.

This clonotype was recorded a few times. V usage is TRBV10-2 and J usage is TRBJ2-2, with 11 nucleotides matching TRBD2. Germline CDR1 WSHSY, CDR2 SAAADI. The CDR3 extends over 15 amino acids. V was clipped by 6 bases and J by 6 bases; unmatched bases: 6. CDR3 in amino acids: CASSGLAGIPGELFF. CDR3 DNA sequence: TGCGCCAGCAGCGGACTAGCGGGTATTCCCGGGGAGCTGTTTTTT.